This T cell receptor (beta chain) stems from a study of blood T cell repertoires in COVID-19. Study-wide context: Sites in the United States, Italy and Spain provided acute and convalescent COVID-19 samples. T cells, B-cell-depleted T cells, or PBMCs supplied cDNA or gDNA.

Original processing methods: Scientists estimated how many nucleated cells there were by amplifying reference gene primers. Sequencing used immunoSEQ multiplex PCR; TCRdb keeps in-frame clones, though not all of them. For V, J and clone size, that table is used; D and trimming come from the DNA. This table holds 70,000 or so clones, 79% found once. The CDR3 sequence is 15 residues long. Germline V gives CDR1 SEHNR, CDR2 FQNEAQ (reference sequence). The junction had 9 bases not matched to a gene; V was cut back by 5 bases and J by 8 bases. Sequencing input: peripheral blood. The source is a human donor in a cohort sampled during active COVID-19. V is TRBV7-9 and J is TRBJ1-6, with TRBD1 matching over 7 bases. CDR3 bases: TGTGCCAGCAGCCTACTAGGGACAGAGGATTCACCCCTCCACTTT. Translating it yields CASSLLGTEDSPLHF.